The 13 T cell receptor beta chains listed next were all sequenced from one sample in a study of T-cell memory formation after mild COVID-19. TCRdb reprocessed the 5' RACE reads with MiXCR, giving one entry per CDR3 protein. Altogether 220,000 or so distinct CDR3 sequences are present, over 7.5% being singletons, with the ten largest covering approximately 3.3%. Sequencing used PBMCs or a T cell subset sorted from them (not recorded which). All receptors come from a man aged 18-30 years who had mild COVID-19 (a few samples of this study predate the infection). Cell type and time point are not known.

The sample holds a few counts of this clonotype. This sequence joins TRBV4-3 and TRBJ2-6; D is undetermined. The germline V gene encodes CDR1 LGHNA and CDR2 YSLEER. Trimming pared 1 base from V and 1 base from J, leaving 17 bases between. The CDR3 has 19 amino acids. DNA for the CDR3: TGCGCCAGCAGCCAAGTCTATCTGTTAGTAAGGTCTGGGGCCAACGTCCTGACTTTC. It specifies CASSQVYLLVRSGANVLTF.

The V gene is TRBV2, the J gene TRBJ1-5; 8 nucleotides match TRBD1. Per germline, CDR1 SNHLY and CDR2 FYNNEI. V lost 4 bases, J lost 6 bases, and 5 bases stayed unmatched. The CDR3 covers 14 residues. The CDR3 sequence is CASSGQGASQPQHF. The CDR3 DNA reads as TGTGCCAGCAGTGGGCAGGGGGCGAGTCAGCCCCAGCATTTT.

In this sample, this clonotype turned up a few times. The chain couples TRBV10-3 to TRBJ1-2, with a weak D call TRBD1 (6 bases). Trimming shortened V by 6 bases and J by 3 bases, and 17 bases separated the two germline ends. CDR3 length equals 15 residues. Germline CDR1 is ENHRY and CDR2 is SYGVKD. The CDR3 nucleotides are TGTGCCATCAGAGCTGGAGCAGGGGACGACTATGGCTACACCTTC. Translating gives CAIRAGAGDDYGYTF.

This clonotype was observed a few times. The chain joins TRBV5-1 to TRBJ2-1, with D perhaps TRBD1 (6 bases). CDR1 is SGHRS and CDR2 is YFSETQ in the germline V gene. This CDR3 region has 14 residues. V was cut by 1 base and J by 7 bases, with 12 bases left in between. CDR3 bases: TGCGCCAGCAGCTTGTGGGGGCCAGGAAATGAGCAGTTCTTC. Encoded protein: CASSLWGPGNEQFF.

The chain combines TRBV28 with TRBJ1-2; TRBD1 matches 7 bases. CDR3 length: 14 residues. V lost 6 bases, J lost 2 bases, and 6 bases stayed unmatched. Germline V lookup: CDR1 MDHEN, CDR2 SYDVKM. The CDR3 is CASRPGGANYGYTF. Here the CDR3 DNA reads TGTGCCAGCAGACCAGGGGGGGCCAACTATGGCTACACCTTC.

This clonotype was detected a few times. V usage is TRBV4-3 and J usage is TRBJ2-1, with TRBD2 matching 9 bases. Germline V gene data show CDR1 as LGHNA and CDR2 as YSLEER. The CDR3 covers 16 residues. The ends lost 0 bases at V and 6 bases at J; junction bases unmatched: 6. This chain's CDR3 is CASSQEGRGGLNEQFF. CDR3 nucleotide sequence: TGCGCCAGCAGCCAAGAGGGGCGGGGGGGTCTCAATGAGCAGTTCTTC.

This clonotype occurred a few times. The chain links TRBV7-9 to TRBJ1-2, with D hard to call. In germline, CDR1 is SEHNR, CDR2 FQNEAQ (reference sequence). The CDR3 consists of 11 residues. V was trimmed by 5 bases and J by 8 bases, leaving 9 bases between them. The CDR3 loop is CASSALVGYTF. CDR3 nucleotide sequence: TGTGCCAGCAGCGCATTGGTGGGCTACACCTTC.

This chain connects TRBV7-9 to TRBJ1-1, with D unclear. CDR3 length equals 12 residues. From germline, CDR1 is SEHNR and CDR2 FQNEAQ (reference sequence). V lost 2 bases and J 5 bases, leaving 6 bases between the germline ends. The CDR3 loop is CASSLIGTEAFF. CDR3 DNA sequence: TGTGCCAGCAGCTTAATCGGAACTGAAGCTTTCTTT.

This clonotype has just a few counts. The gene calls are TRBV7-9 and TRBJ2-3, with D possibly matching TRBD1 (6 bases). V gave up 5 bases and J gave up 8 bases, with 20 bases separating them. Germline CDR1 SEHNR, CDR2 FQNEAQ (reference sequence). The CDR3 spans 15 residues. The CDR3 DNA follows: TGTGCCAGCAGCCGCGACAGGAGGAAGATGATTACGCAGTATTTT. Its protein is CASSRDRRKMITQYF.

CDR3 coding DNA: TGTGCCAGCAGCGTAGAACAGGGGTATGGCTACACCTTC. As protein: CASSVEQGYGYTF. The gene calls are TRBV9 and TRBJ1-2, with 7 positions matching TRBD1. CDR1 is SGDLS, CDR2 YYNGEE, per germline. The CDR3 sequence is 13 residues long. V shed 0 bases, J shed 5 bases, and the junction held 1 base outside the gene matches.

This clonotype was seen a few times. This sequence joins TRBV21-1 and TRBJ2-5; TRBD1 is the table's D call, not checked against the DNA. TRBV21-1 is recorded as a pseudogene. The CDR3 length is 16 residues. The CDR3 DNA reads TGTGCCAGCAGCAAAGCGAGGGGCCCCCTTCAAGAGACCCAGTACTTC. Residues: CASSKARGPLQETQYF.

V is TRBV4-2 and J is TRBJ2-3; possibly TRBD2 for D (6 bases). Germline CDR1 LGHNA, CDR2 YNFKEQ. The length of the CDR3 is 15 residues. V was cut by 1 base and J by 5 bases, with 13 bases left in between. The CDR3 region is CASSQASAAGDTQYF. DNA of the CDR3: TGTGCCAGCAGCCAAGCTAGCGCCGCCGGAGATACGCAGTATTTT.

This clonotype was seen a handful of times. The chain has TRBV2 and TRBJ1-3; TRBD1 matches at 8 bases. This CDR3 contains 15 residues. The V and J ends lost 5 bases and 0 bases, in that order; junction bases with no gene match: 3. Germline CDR1 reads SNHLY; CDR2 reads FYNNEI. The CDR3 reads CASSRTGISGNTIYF. The CDR3 coding sequence is TGTGCCAGCAGTCGGACAGGGATCTCTGGAAACACCATATATTTT. Together with reference TRBV2 and TRBJ1-3, the CDR3 gives the full variable domain: EPEVTQTPSHQVTQMGQEVILRCVPISNHLYFYWYRQILGQKVEFLVSFYNNEISEKSEIFDDQFSVERPDGSNFTLKIRSTKLEDSAMYFCASSRTGISGNTIYFGEGSWLTVV.